The sequence of this T cell receptor (beta chain) was determined in a study of T cells after somatic rescue of genetic block. Here immunoSEQ multiplex PCR was the method, and the copy in TCRdb shows in-frame clones only, minus some. The sample yields 110,000 or so clones, about 93% seen once. V was clipped by 0 bases and J by 6 bases, with 13 bases between them. The CDR3 contains 15 residues. Germline values: CDR1 MNHEY, CDR2 SVGAGI. This sequence joins TRBV6-5 and TRBJ2-3, with TRBD1 as a possible D gene (6 bases). Sequencing was performed on peripheral blood mononuclear cells (PBMCs). The sequence was obtained from a woman aged 18-29 years. DNA of the CDR3: TGTGCCAGCAGTTACTCGCGGCAGGGGTGGGATACGCAGTATTTT. It encodes CASSYSRQGWDTQYF.